The 6 T cell receptor beta chains below all came from one sample that was sequenced in a study of blood T cell repertoires in COVID-19. Sequenced by immunoSEQ multiplex PCR; TCRdb stores in-frame clones only, minus some. This table holds nearly 90,000 clones, roughly 87% found once. Sample: peripheral blood. Receptors were obtained from a man aged 18 to 29 with COVID-19, enrolled during active disease.

The gene calls are TRBV11-2 and TRBJ2-1; 7 nucleotides agree with TRBD2. The V segment lost 5 bases and the J segment 8 bases; nucleotides outside the gene matches: 6. The length of the CDR3 is 13 residues. CDR1 and CDR2 (germline): SGHAT, FQNNGV. CDR3 coding DNA: TGTGCCAGCAGCCCCTCGGGAGGCGATGAGCAGTTCTTC. Protein sequence: CASSPSGGDEQFF. The whole variable domain, remainder taken from reference TRBV11-2 and TRBJ2-1, is EAGVAQSPRYKIIEKRQSVAFWCNPISGHATLYWYQQILGQGPKLLIQFQNNGVVDDSQLPKDRFSAERLKGVDSTLKIQPAKLEDSAVYLCASSPSGGDEQFFGPGTRLTVL.

This chain connects TRBV10-1 to TRBJ1-2; D uncertain. This CDR3 is 15 amino acids long. Trimming pared 2 bases from V and 4 bases from J, leaving 14 bases between. Germline loops: CDR1 WNHNN, CDR2 SYGVQD (reference sequence). The CDR3 region has the DNA TGCGCCAGCAGTGAGCGGTTTACCAGACTCTATGGCTACACCTTC. Its protein is CASSERFTRLYGYTF.

The chain couples TRBV5-8 to TRBJ2-2; D is possibly TRBD2 (5 bases). The CDR3 extends over 14 amino acids. The germline CDR1 and CDR2 sequences are SGHTS and YDEGEE. V lost 1 base and J 5 bases, leaving 9 bases between the germline ends. The DNA of the CDR3 is TGTGCCAGCAGCTTGCTGCTAGCAACCGGGGAGCTGTTTTTT. This gives the protein CASSLLLATGELFF. The full variable domain, its missing parts supplied by reference TRBV5-8 and TRBJ2-2, is EAGVTQSPTHLIKTRGQQATLRCSPISGHTSVYWYQQALGLGLQFLLWYDEGEERNRGNFPPRFSGRQFPNYSSELNVNALELEDSALYLCASSLLLATGELFFGEGSRLTVL.

The J gene is TRBJ1-5, the V gene TRBV7-8; D unresolved. The germline CDR1 and CDR2 sequences are SGHVS and FQNEAQ. CDR3 size: 13 residues. The V and J ends lost 1 base and 5 bases respectively, with 6 bases between them. This chain's CDR3 is CASSLGRDQPQHF. DNA of the CDR3: TGTGCCAGCAGCTTAGGCCGAGATCAGCCCCAGCATTTT.

The chain links TRBV7-9 to TRBJ1-2; the match to TRBD1 covers 11 bases. The junction had 8 bases not matched to a gene; V was cut back by 5 bases and J by 3 bases. This CDR3 is 16 amino acids long. Germline CDR1 SEHNR, CDR2 FQNEAQ (reference sequence). CDR3 sequence: CASSLGDRGADYGYTF. In DNA, the CDR3 is TGTGCCAGCAGCCTGGGGGACAGGGGGGCTGACTATGGCTACACCTTC. Full variable domain (outside the CDR3, taken from reference TRBV7-9 and TRBJ1-2): DTGVSQNPRHKITKRGQNVTFRCDPISEHNRLYWYRQTLGQGPEFLTYFQNEAQLEKSRLLSDRFSAERPKGSFSTLEIQRTEQGDSAMYLCASSLGDRGADYGYTFGSGTRLTVV.

This rearrangement joins TRBV30 to TRBJ1-1; D uncertain. V lost 5 bases to trimming and J lost 3 bases, with 13 bases between them. From germline, CDR1 is GTSNPN and CDR2 SVGIG (reference sequence). This CDR3 contains 13 residues. CDR3 loop: CAWGYERDTEAFF. The CDR3 region has the DNA TGTGCCTGGGGCTATGAGAGGGACACTGAAGCTTTCTTT. Full variable domain (outside the CDR3, taken from reference TRBV30 and TRBJ1-1): SQTIHQWPATLVQPVGSPLSLECTVEGTSNPNLYWYRQAAGRGLQLLFYSVGIGQISSEVPQNLSASRPQDRQFILSSKKLLLSDSGFYLCAWGYERDTEAFFGQGTRLTVV.